The sequence of this T cell receptor (beta chain) was determined in a study of shared clonotypes between healthy human individuals. Study context: Researchers assigned three CD4 naive, three CD4 memory, two CD8 naive and one CD8 memory plate to each donor. Study-level results: Read depth was anticipated to influence clonotype sharing among donors. It was the non-shared clonotypes that had lower generation probabilities than clonotypes shared by all four donors. In having few donors, the study represented limited genetic and exposure-history diversity.

Concerning this clone itself: Its antigen is not known.

The CDR3 length is 14 residues. Germline V gene sequence: CDR1 LNHDA, CDR2 SQIVND (reference sequence). V lost 5 bases and J 1 base, leaving 10 bases between the germline ends. CD45RO-negative cells were positively selected for CCR7, leaving out terminally differentiated effector memory CD45RA+ cells. Method: immunoSEQ multiplex PCR; TCRdb's copy keeps in-frame clones and lacks some. The sample lists some 2,000,000 clones; roughly 95% were seen once. Specimen: naive CD8+ T cells sorted from blood. This chain connects TRBV19 to TRBJ2-3; tentatively, D is TRBD2 (5 bases). The TCR comes from a young man in good health. DNA for the CDR3: TGTGCCAGTAGTCCATTCGGGGGCACAGATACGCAGTATTTT. Amino acid sequence: CASSPFGGTDTQYF.